The rows below give T cell receptor beta chains drawn from one sample of a study of cytomegalovirus exposure and HLA in healthy donors. Produced via immunoSEQ multiplex PCR; TCRdb's table is partial and in-frame only. In the table there are approximately 120,000 clones, approximately 94% of which are singletons. The sequenced sample was PBMCs. All receptors derive from a young man in good health and CMV-seronegative. The CDR3 runs from the conserved cysteine through the conserved F or W. A D gene is named only where the DNA matches it firmly. Size values are once, few and many counts, or a class for expanded clones, and some rows have none.

>-|TRBJ2-3|-|TRBV7-9|16
CASSPSPGERTDTQYF
TGTGCCAGCAGCCCTTCACCAGGGGAGCGCACAGATACGCAGTATTTT
>-|TRBJ1-1|-|TRBV7-9|14
CASSQRTPDTEAFF
TGTGCCAGCAGCCAGCGGACCCCGGACACTGAAGCTTTCTTT
>TRBD1|TRBJ2-1|-|TRBV7-6|14
CASSLALRTGEQFF
TGTGCCAGCAGCTTAGCGCTCCGGACAGGAGAGCAGTTCTTC
>-|TRBJ2-2|-|TRBV13|13
CASSLLEAGELFF
TGTGCCAGCAGCTTGTTAGAGGCCGGGGAGCTGTTTTTT
>TRBD2|TRBJ2-7|-|TRBV5-1|16
CASSLVGGRPPGEQYF
TGCGCCAGCAGCTTGGTGGGCGGGAGGCCCCCTGGCGAGCAGTACTTC
>-|TRBJ1-5|-|TRBV25-1|16
CASSDTRGGSNQPQHF
TGTGCCAGCAGTGATACGAGAGGGGGAAGCAATCAGCCCCAGCATTTT
>TRBD1|TRBJ2-2|-|TRBV18|17
CASSSPRQGARTGELFF
TGTGCCAGCTCAAGTCCTCGACAGGGGGCGAGAACCGGGGAGCTGTTTTTT
>TRBD2|TRBJ2-7|-|TRBV2|15
CASRQLSSGSYEQYF
TGTGCCAGCCGGCAGCTGTCTAGCGGGAGTTACGAGCAGTACTTC
>TRBD2|TRBJ2-4|-|TRBV29-1|16
CSVEDIAGLAKNIQYF
TGCAGCGTTGAGGACATAGCGGGGCTAGCCAAAAACATTCAGTACTTC
>TRBD2|TRBJ2-2|-|TRBV25-1|18
CASRAGTSGVSNTGELFF
TGTGCCAGCAGGGCAGGGACTAGCGGGGTTTCGAACACCGGGGAGCTGTTTTTT
>-|TRBJ2-3|-|TRBV11-2|15
CASSAGRMITDTQYF
TGTGCCAGCAGCGCGGGACGGATGATCACAGATACGCAGTATTTT
>-|TRBJ2-7|-|TRBV10-3|17
CAISESLFSLSSYEQYF
TGTGCCATCAGTGAGTCTCTCTTCTCCCTAAGCTCCTACGAGCAGTACTTC
>-|TRBJ2-1|-|TRBV19|14
CASSMYSSYNEQFF
TGTGCCAGTAGTATGTACAGCTCCTACAATGAGCAGTTCTTC
>TRBD2|TRBJ2-1|-|TRBV28|15
CASRSTSGRLNEQFF
TGTGCCAGCAGGTCAACTAGCGGGAGACTCAATGAGCAGTTCTTC
>TRBD1|TRBJ2-7|-|TRBV9|13
CASSPQGADEQYF
TGTGCCAGCAGCCCCCAGGGGGCCGATGAGCAGTACTTC
>-|TRBJ1-1|-|TRBV4-3|14
CASSQETVFSEAFF
TGCGCCAGCAGCCAAGAGACAGTATTCTCTGAAGCTTTCTTT
>-|TRBJ1-1|-|TRBV28|15
CASSLFLGANTEAFF
TGTGCCAGCAGTTTATTCCTGGGGGCTAACACTGAAGCTTTCTTT
>TRBD2|TRBJ2-5|once|TRBV7-2|15
CASSLGGRGRETQYF
TGTGCCAGCAGCTTGGGGGGGAGAGGTAGAGAGACCCAGTACTTC
>-|TRBJ2-1|-|TRBV5-5|13
CASGPQGRNEQFF
TGTGCCAGCGGCCCACAGGGTCGCAATGAGCAGTTCTTC
>-|TRBJ2-7|-|TRBV14|15
CASSQGPDKPYEQYF
TGTGCCAGCAGCCAAGGTCCTGACAAACCCTACGAGCAGTACTTC
>TRBD2|TRBJ2-3|-|TRBV28|14
CASSWTRGSDTQYF
TGTGCCAGCAGTTGGACTAGAGGGTCAGATACGCAGTATTTT
>TRBD2|TRBJ2-7|-|TRBV7-8|16
CASSPETSGSWYEQYF
TGTGCCAGCAGCCCAGAGACTAGCGGGAGTTGGTACGAGCAGTACTTC
>TRBD2|TRBJ2-1|-|TRBV27|14
CASSLGGRAGEQFF
TGTGCCAGCAGTTTGGGCGGGAGGGCCGGCGAGCAGTTCTTC
>TRBD1|TRBJ2-7|-|TRBV12-5|14
CASGFRGQAYEQYF
TGTGCTAGTGGTTTCAGGGGGCAGGCCTACGAGCAGTACTTC
>-|TRBJ1-5|once|TRBV28|14
CASSYTGSGQPQHF
TGTGCCAGCAGTTATACAGGGTCCGGTCAGCCCCAGCATTTT
>TRBD1|TRBJ2-7|-|TRBV27|16
CASSFFDRGITYEQYF
TGTGCCAGCAGTTTTTTCGACAGGGGGATAACCTACGAGCAGTACTTC
>TRBD1|TRBJ1-2|-|TRBV28|15
CASSSGDRAFYGYTF
TGTGCCAGCAGTTCGGGGGACAGGGCTTTCTATGGCTACACCTTC
>-|TRBJ1-1|-|TRBV7-3|15
CASSLIRGRNTEAFF
TGTGCCAGCAGCTTAATCAGGGGTCGGAACACTGAAGCTTTCTTT